The entry below gives a single T cell receptor (beta chain) sequence along with its context. The data were taken from a study of blood T cell repertoires in COVID-19. Participant age was roughly 18 to 89 years, and participants resided in about 25 US areas. Cohort assignment relied on participant-reported clinical history. TCRdb keeps only in-frame clones here, not all; method: immunoSEQ multiplex PCR. This sample has about 170,000 clones, with around four fifths found just once. CDR1 and CDR2 (germline): LNHDA, SQIVND (reference sequence). The CDR3 has 12 amino acids. Trimming stripped 5 bases from V and 8 bases from J, with 12 bases between.

The J gene is TRBJ1-1, the V gene TRBV19; D is unclear. Sequenced material: PBMCs or T cells enriched from blood (not recorded which). This sequence originates from a woman between 50 and 59 years old who had recovered from COVID-19. The CDR3 spells CASSDTRTEAFF. The CDR3 region has the DNA TGTGCCAGTAGTGACACACGAACCGAAGCTTTCTTT.